This paragraph covers one T cell receptor beta chain sequence. The CDR3 has 14 residues. CDR1 ENHRY and CDR2 SYGVKD come from the germline V gene. The ends were cut back, 10 bases at V and 4 bases at J, with 16 bases in the middle. This entry is derived from a study of blood T cell repertoires in COVID-19. Overall study: Both acute and convalescent COVID-19 samples were obtained from the United States, Italy and Spain. T cells, B-cell-depleted T cells, or PBMCs provided the cDNA or gDNA that served as material.

Authors' methods: Reference gene primer amplification yielded estimated nucleated cell counts. The repertoire was sequenced with immunoSEQ multiplex PCR; TCRdb's copy has only in-frame clones and lacks some. V, J and clone size reflect that table, while D and trimming were determined from the DNA. The data contain 50,000 to 65,000 clones, around four fifths of them singletons. J is TRBJ2-2 and V is TRBV10-3; D is perhaps TRBD1 (6 bases). The sample comprised peripheral blood. The TCR sequence derives from a human donor in a cohort sampled during active COVID-19. The CDR3 DNA reads TGTGCCACCCGACCGGGACACCTCACCGGGGAGCTGTTTTTT. Encoded protein: CATRPGHLTGELFF.